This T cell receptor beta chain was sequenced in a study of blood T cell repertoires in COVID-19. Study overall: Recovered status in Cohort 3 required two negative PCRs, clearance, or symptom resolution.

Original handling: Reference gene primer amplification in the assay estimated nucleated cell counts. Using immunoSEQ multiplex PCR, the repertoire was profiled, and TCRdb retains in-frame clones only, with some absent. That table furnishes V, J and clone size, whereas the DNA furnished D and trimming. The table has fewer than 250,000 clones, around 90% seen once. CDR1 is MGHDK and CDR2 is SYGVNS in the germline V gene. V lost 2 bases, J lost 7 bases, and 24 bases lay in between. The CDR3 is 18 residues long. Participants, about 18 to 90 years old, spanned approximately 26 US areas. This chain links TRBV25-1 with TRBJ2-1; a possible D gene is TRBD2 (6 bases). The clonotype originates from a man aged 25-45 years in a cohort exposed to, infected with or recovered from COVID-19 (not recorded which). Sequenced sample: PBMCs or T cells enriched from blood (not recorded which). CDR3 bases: TGTGCCAGCAGTGAACGTGCGATCACTAGCATCAAGGTTAATGAGCAGTTCTTC. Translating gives CASSERAITSIKVNEQFF.